Sequencing of this T cell receptor beta chain was carried out in a study of T cell repertoires in cytomegalovirus infection. Study-wide background: Indications of both CMV infection and matching HLA type were provided by public TCR beta signatures.

With regard to this clonotype: What it binds is unknown. A read error may be the cause here, since a much bigger clone is one base away.

TCRdb redid the calling of the reads with MiXCR, one entry per CDR3 protein. The sample records around 120,000 distinct CDR3 sequences, 24% being singletons. Whole-study findings and limits: HLA-C-restricted CMV clonotypes gave the most frequent clonotype in two of eight donors. Public TCR beta family frequency separated CMV-and-HLA carriers, including in an independent cohort.

Trimming cost V 2 bases and J 6 bases, with 11 bases left between them. Germline CDR1 and CDR2: SGHTA and FQGNSA. CDR3 length equals 13 residues. This sequence was found in a human donor in good health (CMV status not recorded). Some clones in this sample may be carry-over from other donors' samples. J is TRBJ2-7 and V is TRBV7-2; D not certain. The sample was PBMCs, sequenced either directly or after in vitro stimulation (not recorded which). As DNA, the CDR3 is TGTGCCAGCAGCTTACAGGTTCGTGGCGAGCAGTACTTC. This gives the protein CASSLQVRGEQYF.